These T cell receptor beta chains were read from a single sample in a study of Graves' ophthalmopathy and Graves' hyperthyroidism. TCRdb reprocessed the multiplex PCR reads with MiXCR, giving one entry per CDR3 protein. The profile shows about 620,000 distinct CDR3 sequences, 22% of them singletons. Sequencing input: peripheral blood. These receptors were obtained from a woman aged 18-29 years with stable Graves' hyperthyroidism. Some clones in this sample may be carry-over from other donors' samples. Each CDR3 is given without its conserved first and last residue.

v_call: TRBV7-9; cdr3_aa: ASSLGWGNQPQH
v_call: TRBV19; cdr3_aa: ASSITGYSGNGYT
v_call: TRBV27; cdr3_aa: ASSLFRLASSYNEQF
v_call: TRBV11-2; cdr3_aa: ASSRTGQGYEQY
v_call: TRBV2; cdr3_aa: ASREPPRGILNTEAF
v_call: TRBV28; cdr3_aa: ASSRSIWDTEAF
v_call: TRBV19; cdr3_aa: ASRARGAGNTIY
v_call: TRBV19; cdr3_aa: ASSMGQGYYEQY
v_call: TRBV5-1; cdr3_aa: ASSLESGDQPQH
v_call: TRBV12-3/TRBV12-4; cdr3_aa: ASSGRTAMNTEAF
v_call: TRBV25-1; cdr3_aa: ASSDQTSVWETQY
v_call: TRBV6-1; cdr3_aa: ASSPAPRNTIY
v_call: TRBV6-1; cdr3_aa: ASSGIETGIYEQY
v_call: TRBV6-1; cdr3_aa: ASRPPQGLNTEAF
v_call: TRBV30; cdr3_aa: AWGGSNYGYT
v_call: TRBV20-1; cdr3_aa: SARDLWGLAGGPGTKNIQY
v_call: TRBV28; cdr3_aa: ASSFSLAARHEQY
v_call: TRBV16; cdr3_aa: ASSQSVGGQETQY
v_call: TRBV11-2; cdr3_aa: ASSTGLAGEGESPETQY
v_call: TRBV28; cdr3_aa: ASSPGGTSYEQY
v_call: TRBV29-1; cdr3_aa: SVVRGRGTEAF
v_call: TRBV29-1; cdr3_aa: SGDATPNEAF
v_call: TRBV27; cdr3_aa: ASSLSHSLYEQY
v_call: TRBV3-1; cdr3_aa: ASSQDQVGWKETQY
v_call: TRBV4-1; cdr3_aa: ASSQGSLGENTEAF
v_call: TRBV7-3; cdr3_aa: ASSTTGTSYEQY
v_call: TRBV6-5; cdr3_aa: ASSYSGAGEETQY
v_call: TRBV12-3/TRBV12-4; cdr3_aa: ASSVAGTGHGYT
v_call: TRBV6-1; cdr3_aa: ASASWTGAGEQY
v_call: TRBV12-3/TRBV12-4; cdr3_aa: ASRGSRTGNTIY
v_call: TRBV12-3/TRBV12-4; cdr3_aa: ASKWDILGEQY
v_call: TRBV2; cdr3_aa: ASSPGLASSEQY
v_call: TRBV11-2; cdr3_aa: ASRPLQGSQETQY
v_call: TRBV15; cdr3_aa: ATTPWGPGMNTEAF
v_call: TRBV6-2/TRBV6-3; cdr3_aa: ASQPSGGVPYEQY
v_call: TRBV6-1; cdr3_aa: ASSGGQIQPQH
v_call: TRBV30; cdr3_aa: AWSDPQGLSEAF
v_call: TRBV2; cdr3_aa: ASRVADYEQY
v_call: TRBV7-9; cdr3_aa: ASSPPDRPVELF
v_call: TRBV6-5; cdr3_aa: ASSYGYGGQGANSPLH